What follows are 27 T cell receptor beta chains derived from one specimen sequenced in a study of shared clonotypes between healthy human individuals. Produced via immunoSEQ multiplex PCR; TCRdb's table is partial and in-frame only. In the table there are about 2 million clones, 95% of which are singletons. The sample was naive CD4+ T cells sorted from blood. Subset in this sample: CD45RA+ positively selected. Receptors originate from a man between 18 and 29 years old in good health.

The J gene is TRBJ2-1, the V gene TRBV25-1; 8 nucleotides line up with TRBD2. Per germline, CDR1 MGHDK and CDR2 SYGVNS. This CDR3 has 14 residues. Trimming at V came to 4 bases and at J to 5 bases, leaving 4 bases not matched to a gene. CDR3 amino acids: CASSVGTRNNEQFF. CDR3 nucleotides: TGTGCCAGCAGTGTAGGGACTAGAAACAATGAGCAGTTCTTC.

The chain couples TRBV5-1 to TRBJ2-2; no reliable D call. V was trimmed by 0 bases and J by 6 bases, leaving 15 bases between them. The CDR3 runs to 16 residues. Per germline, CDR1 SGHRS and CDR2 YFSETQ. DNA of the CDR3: TGCGCCAGCAGCTTGGAGTGGTTAGATGGGGCCGGGGAGCTGTTTTTT. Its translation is CASSLEWLDGAGELFF.

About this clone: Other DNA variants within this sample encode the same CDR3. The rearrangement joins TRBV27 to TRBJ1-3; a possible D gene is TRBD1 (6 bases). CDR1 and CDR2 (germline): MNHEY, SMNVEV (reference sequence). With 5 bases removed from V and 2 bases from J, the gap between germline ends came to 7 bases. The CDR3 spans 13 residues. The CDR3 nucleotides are TGTGCCAGCAGTCGGGGGCCTGGAAACACCATATATTTT. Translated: CASSRGPGNTIYF.

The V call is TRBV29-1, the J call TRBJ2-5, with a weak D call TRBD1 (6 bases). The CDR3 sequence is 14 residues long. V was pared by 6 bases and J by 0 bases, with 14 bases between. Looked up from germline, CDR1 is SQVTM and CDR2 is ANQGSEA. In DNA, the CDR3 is TGCAGCGTGATCCGGGACACGAACCAAGAGACCCAGTACTTC. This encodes CSVIRDTNQETQYF.

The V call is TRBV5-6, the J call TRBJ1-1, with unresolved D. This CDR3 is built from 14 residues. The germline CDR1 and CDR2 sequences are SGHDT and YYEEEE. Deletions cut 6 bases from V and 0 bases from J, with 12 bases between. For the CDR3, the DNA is TGTGCCAGCAACCACGTTACTCTGAACACTGAAGCTTTCTTT. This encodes CASNHVTLNTEAFF.

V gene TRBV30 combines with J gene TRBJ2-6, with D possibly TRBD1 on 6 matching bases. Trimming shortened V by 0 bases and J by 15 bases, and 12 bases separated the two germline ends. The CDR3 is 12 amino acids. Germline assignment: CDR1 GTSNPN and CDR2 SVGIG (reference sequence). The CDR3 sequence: CAWSVYRADLTF. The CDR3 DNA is TGTGCCTGGAGTGTTTACAGGGCGGACCTGACTTTC.

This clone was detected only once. The CDR3 here is CSGGTGNTGELFF. CDR3 coding DNA: TGCAGCGGGGGGACAGGAAACACCGGGGAGCTGTTTTTT. The gene calls are TRBV29-1 and TRBJ2-2; 8 bases align to TRBD1. V was pared by 7 bases and J by 2 bases, with 3 bases of the junction left unmatched. This CDR3 is built from 13 residues. Germline V gene sequence: CDR1 SQVTM, CDR2 ANQGSEA.

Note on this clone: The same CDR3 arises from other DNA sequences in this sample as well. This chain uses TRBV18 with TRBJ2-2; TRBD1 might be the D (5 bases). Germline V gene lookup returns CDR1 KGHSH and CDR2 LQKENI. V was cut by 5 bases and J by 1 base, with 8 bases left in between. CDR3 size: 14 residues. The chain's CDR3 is CASSTGLNTGELFF. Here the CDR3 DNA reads TGTGCCAGCTCAACAGGATTGAACACCGGGGAGCTGTTTTTT.

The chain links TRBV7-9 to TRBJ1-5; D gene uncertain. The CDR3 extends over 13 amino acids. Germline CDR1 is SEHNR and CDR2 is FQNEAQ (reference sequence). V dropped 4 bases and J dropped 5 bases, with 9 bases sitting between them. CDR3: CASSSTEYQPQHF. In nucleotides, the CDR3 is TGTGCCAGCAGCTCGACGGAGTATCAGCCCCAGCATTTT.

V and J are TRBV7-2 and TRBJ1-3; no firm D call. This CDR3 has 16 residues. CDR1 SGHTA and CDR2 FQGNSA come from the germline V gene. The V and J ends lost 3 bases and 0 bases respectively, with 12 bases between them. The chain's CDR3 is CASSLGPSLSGNTIYF. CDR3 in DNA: TGTGCCAGCAGCTTGGGCCCTTCCCTCTCTGGAAACACCATATATTTT.

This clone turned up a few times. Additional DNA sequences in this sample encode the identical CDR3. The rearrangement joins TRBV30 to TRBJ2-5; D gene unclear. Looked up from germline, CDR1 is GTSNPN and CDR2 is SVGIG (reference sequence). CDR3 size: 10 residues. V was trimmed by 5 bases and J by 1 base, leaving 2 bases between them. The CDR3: CAWGQETQYF. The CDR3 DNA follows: TGTGCCTGGGGCCAAGAGACCCAGTACTTC.

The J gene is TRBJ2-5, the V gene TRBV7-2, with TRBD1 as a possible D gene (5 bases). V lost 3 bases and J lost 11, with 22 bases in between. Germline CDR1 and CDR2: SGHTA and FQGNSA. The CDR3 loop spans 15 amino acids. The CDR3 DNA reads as TGTGCCAGCAGCTTTTTCCCGGTAAGGGGCGTGGAGCAGTACTTC. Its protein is CASSFFPVRGVEQYF.

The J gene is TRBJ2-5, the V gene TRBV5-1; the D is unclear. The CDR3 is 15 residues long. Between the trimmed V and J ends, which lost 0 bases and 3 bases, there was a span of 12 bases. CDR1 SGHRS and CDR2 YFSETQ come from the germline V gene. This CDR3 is CASSLVGKKEETQYF. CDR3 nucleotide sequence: TGCGCCAGCAGCTTGGTAGGAAAGAAGGAAGAGACCCAGTACTTC.

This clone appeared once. Here the CDR3 DNA reads TGTGCCAGCAGCCCAGGACCGATTCTTATTAGCAATCAGCCCCAGCATTTT. It specifies CASSPGPILISNQPQHF. The gene calls are TRBV7-8 and TRBJ1-5; D is ambiguous. V gave up 5 bases and J gave up 0 bases, with 17 bases separating them. Germline V CDR1 and CDR2: SGHVS, FQNEAQ. The CDR3 spans 17 residues. Complete variable domain (other parts from reference TRBV7-8 and TRBJ1-5): GAGVSQSPRYKVAKRGQDVALRCDPISGHVSLFWYQQALGQGPEFLTYFQNEAQLDKSGLPSDRFFAERPEGSVSTLKIQRTQQEDSAVYLCASSPGPILISNQPQHFGDGTRLSIL.

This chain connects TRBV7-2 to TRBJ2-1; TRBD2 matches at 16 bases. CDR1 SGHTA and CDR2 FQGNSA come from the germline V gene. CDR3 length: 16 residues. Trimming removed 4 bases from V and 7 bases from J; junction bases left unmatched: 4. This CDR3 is CASSSGLAGGLNEQFF. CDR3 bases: TGTGCCAGCAGCTCGGGACTAGCGGGAGGGTTGAATGAGCAGTTCTTC.

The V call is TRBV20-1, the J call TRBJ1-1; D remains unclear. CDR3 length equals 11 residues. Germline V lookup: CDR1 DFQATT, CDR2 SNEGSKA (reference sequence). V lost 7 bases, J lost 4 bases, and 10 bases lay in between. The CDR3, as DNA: TGCAGTGTTCTCATTAGCACTGAAGCTTTCTTT. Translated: CSVLISTEAFF.

The CDR3 is CASSQRGGETQYF. CDR3 nucleotides: TGTGCCAGCAGCCAACGTGGGGGGGAGACCCAGTACTTC. The chain links TRBV11-3 to TRBJ2-5, with a tentative D call TRBD2 (6 bases). CDR1 SGHNT and CDR2 YENEEA come from the germline V gene. Deletions cut 5 bases from V and 5 bases from J, with 12 bases between. The CDR3 extends over 13 amino acids.

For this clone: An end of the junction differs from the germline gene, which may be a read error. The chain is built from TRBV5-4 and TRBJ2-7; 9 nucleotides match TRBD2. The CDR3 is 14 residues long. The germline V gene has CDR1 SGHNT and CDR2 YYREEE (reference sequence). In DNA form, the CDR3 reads TGTGCCAGCAGCAGAGGGACTAGCTCCAACGAGCAGTACTTC. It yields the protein CASSRGTSSNEQYF.

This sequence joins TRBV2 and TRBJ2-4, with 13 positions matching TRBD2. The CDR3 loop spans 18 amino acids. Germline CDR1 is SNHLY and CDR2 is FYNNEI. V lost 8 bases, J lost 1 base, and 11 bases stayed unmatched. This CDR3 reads CASRGLAGDRGAKNIQYF. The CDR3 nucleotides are TGTGCCAGCCGAGGACTAGCGGGGGATCGAGGGGCCAAAAACATTCAGTACTTC.

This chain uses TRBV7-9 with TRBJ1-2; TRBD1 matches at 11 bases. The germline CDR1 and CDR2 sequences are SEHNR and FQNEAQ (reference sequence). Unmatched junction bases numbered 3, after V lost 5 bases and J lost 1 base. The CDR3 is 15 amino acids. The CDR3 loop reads CASSPDRGHNYGYTF. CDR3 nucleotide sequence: TGTGCCAGCAGCCCGGACAGGGGGCATAACTATGGCTACACCTTC.

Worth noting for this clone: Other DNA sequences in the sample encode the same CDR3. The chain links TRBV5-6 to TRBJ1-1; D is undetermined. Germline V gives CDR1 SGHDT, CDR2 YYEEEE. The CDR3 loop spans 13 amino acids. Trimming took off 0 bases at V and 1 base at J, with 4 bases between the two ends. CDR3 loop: CASSLGRNTEAFF. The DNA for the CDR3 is TGTGCCAGCAGCTTGGGGAGGAACACTGAAGCTTTCTTT.

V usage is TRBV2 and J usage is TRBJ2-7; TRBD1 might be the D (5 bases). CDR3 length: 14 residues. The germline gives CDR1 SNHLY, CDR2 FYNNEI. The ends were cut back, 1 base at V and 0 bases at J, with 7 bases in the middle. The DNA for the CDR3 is TGTGCCAGCAGTGAAGACAGGAGCTCCTACGAGCAGTACTTC. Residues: CASSEDRSSYEQYF.

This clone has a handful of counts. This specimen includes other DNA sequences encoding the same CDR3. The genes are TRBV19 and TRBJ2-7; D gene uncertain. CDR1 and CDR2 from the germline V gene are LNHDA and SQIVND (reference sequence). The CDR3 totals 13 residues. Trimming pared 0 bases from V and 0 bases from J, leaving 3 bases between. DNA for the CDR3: TGTGCCAGTAGTATAGAGGTCTCCTACGAGCAGTACTTC. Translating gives CASSIEVSYEQYF.

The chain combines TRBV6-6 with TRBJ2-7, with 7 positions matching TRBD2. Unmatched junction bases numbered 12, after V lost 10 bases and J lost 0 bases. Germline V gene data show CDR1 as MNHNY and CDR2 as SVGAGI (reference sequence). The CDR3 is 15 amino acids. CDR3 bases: TGTGCCATCACTCGAGGGAGGGACCTCTCCTACGAGCAGTACTTC. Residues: CAITRGRDLSYEQYF.

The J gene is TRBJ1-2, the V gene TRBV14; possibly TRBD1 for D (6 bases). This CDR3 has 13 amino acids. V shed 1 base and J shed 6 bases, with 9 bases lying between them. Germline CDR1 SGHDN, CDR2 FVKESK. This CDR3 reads CASSQGGTNGYTF. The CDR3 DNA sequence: TGTGCCAGCAGCCAAGGAGGGACAAATGGCTACACCTTC.

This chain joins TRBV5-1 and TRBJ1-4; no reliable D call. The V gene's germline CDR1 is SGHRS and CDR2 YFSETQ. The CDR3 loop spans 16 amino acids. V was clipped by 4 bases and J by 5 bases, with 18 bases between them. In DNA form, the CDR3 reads TGCGCCAGCAGCCAATCGGTGGGTACCAGAAATGAAAAACTGTTTTTT. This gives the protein CASSQSVGTRNEKLFF.

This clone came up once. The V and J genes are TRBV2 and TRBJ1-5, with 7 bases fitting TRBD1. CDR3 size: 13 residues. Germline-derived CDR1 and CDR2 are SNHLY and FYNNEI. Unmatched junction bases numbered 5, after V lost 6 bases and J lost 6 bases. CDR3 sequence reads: CASRPTGIQPQHF. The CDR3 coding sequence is TGTGCCAGCAGACCGACAGGGATTCAGCCCCAGCATTTT.